These 23 T cell receptor beta chains share one sample of origin, sequenced in a study of Tregs in tolerant kidney transplant recipients. TCRdb's copy holds only in-frame clones and misses some; the assay was immunoSEQ multiplex PCR. The sample includes under 80,000 clones, approximately 85% of them seen just once. This sample comprised Tregs from blood, obtained before the transplant. These receptors all come from a human donor who received a combined kidney and bone marrow transplant.

In its sample, this clone was seen a few times. The chain combines TRBV6-6 with TRBJ2-3; 9 nucleotides match TRBD2. This CDR3 spans 15 amino acids. V was pared by 6 bases and J by 4 bases, with 8 bases of the junction left unmatched. CDR1 is MNHNY, CDR2 SVGAGI, per germline (reference sequence). The CDR3 protein is CASRARGGRADTQYF. DNA of the CDR3: TGTGCCAGCAGGGCGCGGGGGGGCCGGGCAGATACGCAGTATTTT.

DNA for the CDR3: TGTGCCAGCAGTTTAATATCGGGAGAGACCCAGTACTTC. As protein: CASSLISGETQYF. The J gene is TRBJ2-5, the V gene TRBV27; D unresolved. Germline-derived CDR1 and CDR2 are MNHEY and SMNVEV (reference sequence). V was pared by 2 bases and J by 4 bases, with 8 bases between. The CDR3 length is 13 residues.

The gene calls are TRBV7-9 and TRBJ1-5; possibly TRBD1 for D (5 bases). There are 15 residues in the CDR3. Per germline, CDR1 SEHNR and CDR2 FQNEAQ (reference sequence). Trimming left V 5 bases short and J 0 bases short, with 11 bases between. CDR3 sequence (DNA): TGTGCCAGCAGCCTAGACAGTTATAGCAATCAGCCCCAGCATTTT. Its translation: CASSLDSYSNQPQHF.

This clone has a single count. The rearrangement joins TRBV27 to TRBJ2-5, with D tentatively TRBD1 (6 bases). Germline assignment: CDR1 MNHEY and CDR2 SMNVEV (reference sequence). The CDR3 runs to 15 residues. With 6 bases removed from V and 5 bases from J, the gap between germline ends came to 19 bases. The CDR3 region is CASSIGQSLRETQYF. CDR3 coding DNA: TGTGCCAGCAGCATCGGACAGAGTTTGAGGGAGACCCAGTACTTC.

This clone was counted a few times. This rearrangement joins TRBV7-2 to TRBJ2-5; no clear D. Between the trimmed V and J ends, which lost 1 base and 0 bases, there was a span of 9 bases. CDR1 and CDR2 from the germline V gene are SGHTA and FQGNSA. The CDR3 is 15 amino acids. The CDR3 here is CASSLEYRYQETQYF. The DNA of the CDR3 is TGTGCCAGCAGCTTAGAATATAGGTACCAAGAGACCCAGTACTTC.

Concerning this clone: No conserved phenylalanine or tryptophan ends this CDR3, so it is likely a read error. This chain uses TRBV12-5 with TRBJ2-7; D gene ambiguous. The CDR3 is 12 amino acids. Trimming took 5 bases from V and 0 from J, leaving 5 bases between them. Germline loops: CDR1 LGHNT, CDR2 FRNRAP. CDR3 in amino acids: CASGLTSYEQYL. The CDR3 region has the DNA TGTGCTAGTGGTCTTACCTCCTACGAGCAGTACCTC.

This clone was recorded once. The V gene is TRBV6-5, the J gene TRBJ2-7; tentative D call: TRBD2 (5 bases). Germline CDR1 is MNHEY and CDR2 is SVGAGI. V lost 2 bases and J lost 6, with 14 bases in between. The CDR3 consists of 14 residues. CDR3 region: CASSYRASRGEQYF. The CDR3 DNA sequence: TGTGCCAGCAGTTACCGGGCCTCTCGGGGCGAGCAGTACTTC.

The chain is built from TRBV27 and TRBJ2-7, with D perhaps matching TRBD2 (5 bases). Trimming left V 3 bases short and J 3 bases short, with 12 bases between. The CDR3 loop spans 14 amino acids. Germline values: CDR1 MNHEY, CDR2 SMNVEV (reference sequence). In DNA form, the CDR3 reads TGTGCCAGCAGTTTGGCTGCGGGCTTCTACGAGCAGTACTTC. Amino acids: CASSLAAGFYEQYF.

The chain is built from TRBV2 and TRBJ1-2; TRBD1 aligns across 7 bases. The junction had 12 bases not matched to a gene; V was cut back by 3 bases and J by 8 bases. Germline assignment: CDR1 SNHLY and CDR2 FYNNEI. The CDR3 extends over 15 amino acids. The CDR3 DNA reads TGTGCCAGCAGTGATTTTCACAAGGGGGCGGGAGGCTACACCTTC. Encoded protein: CASSDFHKGAGGYTF.

The CDR3 DNA follows: TGTGCCAGCAACGAATTCGGTTCAGGGACGAACACTGAAGCTTTCTTT. It encodes CASNEFGSGTNTEAFF. The rearrangement joins TRBV7-2 to TRBJ1-1, with D possibly TRBD1 on 5 matching bases. Germline CDR1 reads SGHTA; CDR2 reads FQGNSA. The CDR3 consists of 16 residues. With 7 bases removed from V and 1 base from J, the gap between germline ends came to 19 bases.

Details on this clone: Additional DNA sequences in this sample encode the identical CDR3. The chain combines TRBV20-1 with TRBJ2-7, with D tentatively TRBD2 (6 bases). The germline CDR1 and CDR2 sequences are DFQATT and SNEGSKA (reference sequence). This CDR3 region has 11 residues. Trimming took off 5 bases at V and 4 bases at J, with 9 bases between the two ends. CDR3 bases: TGCAGTGCTTCTAGCGCTTACGAGCAGTACTTC. Protein sequence: CSASSAYEQYF.

The count of this clone is one. CDR3 coding DNA: TGCGCCAGCAGCTTGTTCCAGGGGCCGGACGAGCAGTACTTC. It is translated as CASSLFQGPDEQYF. The chain has TRBV5-1 and TRBJ2-7, with D maybe TRBD1 (6 bases). V lost 1 base and J lost 5, with 13 bases in between. The CDR3 runs 14 residues. Germline CDR1 and CDR2: SGHRS and YFSETQ.

The J gene is TRBJ1-2, the V gene TRBV5-6, with 7 nucleotides matching TRBD1. The germline V gene encodes CDR1 SGHDT and CDR2 YYEEEE. V dropped 0 bases and J dropped 5; count of bases not matched to a gene: 4. The CDR3 totals 14 residues. The CDR3 nucleotides read TGTGCCAGCAGCTTGGCAGGGGGAGGGTATGGCTACACCTTC. It translates to CASSLAGGGYGYTF. The full variable domain, its missing parts supplied by reference TRBV5-6 and TRBJ1-2, is DAGVTQSPTHLIKTRGQQVTLRCSPKSGHDTVSWYQQALGQGPQFIFQYYEEEERQRGNFPDRFSGHQFPNYSSELNVNALLLGDSALYLCASSLAGGGYGYTFGSGTRLTVV.

This clone was seen only once. The V gene is TRBV21-1, the J gene TRBJ2-7; TRBD1 reflects the table's D call only, with no check against the DNA. TRBV21-1 is assigned pseudogene status. The CDR3 is 16 amino acids. The CDR3 sequence: CASSSPTCFILYEQYF. The CDR3, as DNA: TGTGCCAGCAGCAGTCCGACATGTTTTATTCTCTACGAGCAGTACTTC.

V usage is TRBV7-9 and J usage is TRBJ1-4; D is ambiguous. Germline loops: CDR1 SEHNR, CDR2 FQNEAQ (reference sequence). This CDR3 has 14 amino acids. The V gene lost 5 bases and the J gene lost 7 bases, with 14 bases spanning the gap. CDR3 residues: CASSTDLRIEKLFF. CDR3 coding DNA: TGTGCCAGCAGCACCGATCTACGAATTGAAAAACTGTTTTTT. Looking up the rest from reference TRBV7-9 and TRBJ1-4 gives the full variable domain: DTGVSQNPRHKITKRGQNVTFRCDPISEHNRLYWYRQTLGQGPEFLTYFQNEAQLEKSRLLSDRFSAERPKGSFSTLEIQRTEQGDSAMYLCASSTDLRIEKLFFGSGTQLSVL.

This chain links TRBV4-3 with TRBJ1-2; no clear D gene. Germline V gene data show CDR1 as LGHNA and CDR2 as YSLEER. The CDR3 totals 14 residues. V was trimmed by 0 bases and J by 6 bases, leaving 11 bases between them. The CDR3 reads CASSQDWTGDGYTF. In DNA form, the CDR3 reads TGCGCCAGCAGCCAAGATTGGACCGGGGATGGCTACACCTTC.

The V and J genes are TRBV7-9 and TRBJ2-2; possibly TRBD2 for D (6 bases). V lost 5 bases and J lost 0, with 7 bases in between. Germline loops: CDR1 SEHNR, CDR2 FQNEAQ (reference sequence). The CDR3 is made up of 14 amino acids. DNA of the CDR3: TGTGCCAGCAGCCGACTAGCGAACACCGGGGAGCTGTTTTTT. This codes for CASSRLANTGELFF.

The chain recombines TRBV13 with TRBJ1-2, with D perhaps matching TRBD1 (5 bases). The ends were cut back, 4 bases at V and 4 bases at J, with 13 bases in the middle. Germline V gene lookup returns CDR1 PRHDT and CDR2 FYEKMQ (reference sequence). CDR3 length: 14 amino acids. CDR3 bases: TGTGCCAGCAGCTCGCCCGACAGCCGCTATGGCTACACCTTC. Its protein product is CASSSPDSRYGYTF.

V and J are TRBV7-2 and TRBJ1-4; possible D gene TRBD1, 5 bases. The V and J ends lost 4 bases and 10 bases respectively, with 16 bases between them. CDR1 and CDR2 from the germline V gene are SGHTA and FQGNSA. This CDR3 spans 14 amino acids. This CDR3 reads CASSSNPGSGKLFF. The CDR3 DNA sequence: TGTGCCAGCAGCTCCAACCCAGGGTCAGGAAAACTGTTTTTT. Full variable domain (rest looked up from reference TRBV7-2 and TRBJ1-4): GAGVSQSPSNKVTEKGKDVELRCDPISGHTALYWYRQSLGQGLEFLIYFQGNSAPDKSGLPSDRFSAERTGGSVSTLTIQRTQQEDSAVYLCASSSNPGSGKLFFGSGTQLSVL.

The chain employs TRBV7-9 and TRBJ1-2; 9 nucleotides align to TRBD1. CDR3 size: 14 residues. CDR1 and CDR2 from the germline V gene are SEHNR and FQNEAQ (reference sequence). Trimming cost V 1 base and J 7 bases; bases outside gene matches: 4. CDR3 residues: CASSLGQGDLGYTF. In DNA, the CDR3 is TGTGCCAGCAGCTTAGGACAGGGGGATCTTGGCTACACCTTC.

The V gene is TRBV7-8, the J gene TRBJ2-3; the match to TRBD2 covers 10 bases. The germline V gene encodes CDR1 SGHVS and CDR2 FQNEAQ. Trimming took 2 bases from V and 3 from J; bases not matched to a gene: 11. CDR3 length: 18 amino acids. CDR3 protein: CASSLLAGSGGATDTQYF. The DNA of the CDR3 is TGTGCCAGCAGCTTACTCGCCGGGAGCGGGGGGGCTACAGATACGCAGTATTTT.

As to this clone: This sample includes further DNA sequences coding for the same CDR3. The chain recombines TRBV28 with TRBJ1-5; D is perhaps TRBD1 (5 bases). The CDR3 is 17 amino acids. V lost 5 bases, J lost 3 bases, and 20 bases lay in between. Germline CDR1 MDHEN, CDR2 SYDVKM. The CDR3: CASSERGYRTNNQPQHF. For the CDR3, the DNA is TGTGCCAGCAGTGAACGGGGTTACCGGACAAACAATCAGCCCCAGCATTTT.

The gene calls are TRBV27 and TRBJ2-2; D may be TRBD1 or TRBD2 (5 bases each). Trimming left V 3 bases short and J 4 bases short, with 9 bases between. The V gene's germline CDR1 is MNHEY and CDR2 SMNVEV (reference sequence). This CDR3 is 14 amino acids long. The CDR3 reads CASSFGGITGELFF. DNA for the CDR3: TGTGCCAGCAGTTTTGGGGGAATCACCGGGGAGCTGTTTTTT.